The 27 T cell receptor beta chains reported below all come from one sample, sequenced in a study of T cell repertoires in cytomegalovirus infection. TCRdb reprocessed the reads via MiXCR and lists one record per CDR3 protein. The data show some 350,000 distinct CDR3 sequences, with about 29% seen just once and around 19% held by the top ten. The antigens these receptors bind are not known. Here the sequenced sample was cultured PBMCs, taken from culture after CMV antigen stimulation. Receptors were obtained from a human donor in good health (CMV status not recorded). Some clones in this sample may be carry-over from other donors' samples.

This clonotype was observed a single time. J is TRBJ2-4 and V is TRBV27, with D uncertain. From germline, CDR1 is MNHEY and CDR2 SMNVEV (reference sequence). There are 13 residues in the CDR3. Trimming removed 7 bases from V and 5 bases from J, with 12 bases in between. CDR3 in DNA: TGTGCCAGCACCGATATTTGGCAAAACATTCAGTACTTC. Its translation is CASTDIWQNIQYF.

The genes are TRBV7-2 and TRBJ2-1; D is possibly TRBD2 (5 bases). Per germline, CDR1 SGHTA and CDR2 FQGNSA. Trimming pared 5 bases from V and 8 bases from J, leaving 16 bases between. The CDR3 totals 14 residues. The CDR3 sequence is CASSPRPRVDEQFF. CDR3 bases: TGTGCCAGCAGCCCGAGACCGAGGGTCGATGAGCAGTTCTTC.

This clonotype was counted only a few times. The chain combines TRBV7-9 with TRBJ1-4, with 12 bases identical to TRBD1. CDR3 length equals 19 residues. V lost 3 bases, J lost 6 bases, and 14 bases stayed unmatched. Germline lookup yields CDR1 SEHNR and CDR2 FQNEAQ (reference sequence). CDR3 loop: CASSFSGTGGAGLHEKLFF. The CDR3 DNA follows: TGTGCCAGCAGCTTCTCCGGGACAGGGGGCGCGGGTCTTCATGAAAAACTGTTTTTT. Looking up the rest from reference TRBV7-9 and TRBJ1-4 gives the full variable domain: DTGVSQNPRHKITKRGQNVTFRCDPISEHNRLYWYRQTLGQGPEFLTYFQNEAQLEKSRLLSDRFSAERPKGSFSTLEIQRTEQGDSAMYLCASSFSGTGGAGLHEKLFFGSGTQLSVL.

The chain combines TRBV6-1 with TRBJ2-7; D gene ambiguous. The CDR3 loop spans 13 amino acids. Germline CDR1 reads MNHNS; CDR2 reads SASEGT. V lost 7 bases and J 6 bases, leaving 16 bases between the germline ends. The CDR3, as DNA: TGTGCCAGCACCCTAGGCCGTCTGGGCGAGCAGTACTTC. It yields the protein CASTLGRLGEQYF.

This clonotype was seen a handful of times. V gene TRBV10-2 combines with J gene TRBJ1-2, with D possibly TRBD1 on 5 matching bases. CDR3 length: 19 residues. Germline V gene lookup returns CDR1 WSHSY and CDR2 SAAADI. Trimming pared 0 bases from V and 2 bases from J, leaving 22 bases between. CDR3: CASSESIDRTRLGNYGYTF. CDR3 nucleotide sequence: TGCGCCAGCAGTGAGTCGATCGACAGAACGAGACTTGGGAACTATGGCTACACCTTC.

This clonotype has only a few counts. J is TRBJ2-6 and V is TRBV10-3; a weak D match, TRBD1 (5 bases). Germline V CDR1 and CDR2: ENHRY, SYGVKD. V was shortened by 3 bases and J by 6 bases, with 15 bases between the two germline ends. The CDR3 covers 16 residues. CDR3 residues: CAISDSVQGKANVLTF. CDR3 DNA sequence: TGTGCCATCAGTGATAGTGTTCAGGGAAAGGCCAACGTCCTGACTTTC.

The chain uses TRBV5-1 and TRBJ2-2; TRBD1 matches at 8 bases. The CDR3 extends over 14 amino acids. Germline lookup yields CDR1 SGHRS and CDR2 YFSETQ. V was pared by 4 bases and J by 7 bases, with 6 bases of the junction left unmatched. The CDR3 spells CASSLQDRVGELFF. The CDR3 DNA reads as TGCGCCAGCAGCCTTCAGGACAGGGTCGGGGAGCTGTTTTTT.

This clonotype was detected only a few times. The chain joins TRBV7-2 to TRBJ2-1, with 12 nucleotides matching TRBD2. This CDR3 contains 15 residues. After removal of 2 bases from V and 9 bases from J, the junction contained 5 bases not matched to a gene. Germline CDR1 and CDR2: SGHTA and FQGNSA. DNA of the CDR3: TGTGCCAGCAGCTTATCTAGCGGGAGGGTGGGTGAGCAGTTCTTC. It codes for CASSLSSGRVGEQFF.

The rearrangement joins TRBV12-3 or TRBV12-4 to TRBJ1-2; a possible D gene is TRBD1 (6 bases). The V end was cut by 5 bases, the J end by 6 bases, with 22 bases between. The CDR3 consists of 16 residues. The CDR3 bases are TGTGCCAGCAGTCCGCGGCGGGGGGCCCCTCAGAATGGCTACACCTTC. Its translation: CASSPRRGAPQNGYTF.

This chain uses TRBV7-2 with TRBJ2-2; D is perhaps TRBD1 (5 bases). The CDR3 extends over 16 amino acids. Per germline, CDR1 SGHTA and CDR2 FQGNSA. Trimming stripped 3 bases from V and 8 bases from J, with 19 bases between. This CDR3 reads CASSFGAAAGMGELFF. The CDR3 DNA is TGTGCCAGCAGCTTTGGGGCAGCTGCTGGGATGGGGGAGCTGTTTTTT.

In its sample, this clonotype was seen many times. The gene calls are TRBV6-1 and TRBJ1-5; no firm D call. The germline V and J ends were trimmed by 4 bases and 0 bases, with 7 bases remaining between them. This CDR3 contains 14 residues. Germline-derived CDR1 and CDR2 are MNHNS and SASEGT. DNA for the CDR3: TGTGCCAGCAGTGCACTGGATAGCAATCAGCCCCAGCATTTT. Translating it yields CASSALDSNQPQHF.

This clonotype has at least ten counts. The chain links TRBV6-1 to TRBJ1-1; 7 bases fit TRBD1. CDR1 MNHNS and CDR2 SASEGT come from the germline V gene. The CDR3 sequence is 14 residues long. Losses at the gene ends were 6 bases for V and 0 bases for J; bases not matched to a gene: 4. CDR3: CASSVQGMNTEAFF. CDR3 nucleotides: TGTGCCAGCAGCGTACAGGGGATGAACACTGAAGCTTTCTTT.

This clonotype was counted only a few times. The rearrangement links TRBV7-2 to TRBJ2-7; 11 bases are shared with TRBD2. The J segment lost 4 bases and the V segment lost 5 bases, leaving 4 bases of the junction unmatched. The V gene's germline CDR1 is SGHTA and CDR2 FQGNSA. This CDR3 spans 14 amino acids. CDR3 protein: CASSQGLAAYEQYF. DNA for the CDR3: TGTGCCAGCAGCCAGGGACTAGCGGCTTACGAGCAGTACTTC.

V gene TRBV20-1 combines with J gene TRBJ2-3; no clear D gene. The length of the CDR3 is 16 residues. V was pared by 6 bases and J by 5 bases, with 24 bases between. Germline assignment: CDR1 DFQATT and CDR2 SNEGSKA (reference sequence). The CDR3 region has the DNA TGCAGTGCCCATGATGACGACGATTCCGCAGGAGATACGCAGTATTTT. Encoded protein: CSAHDDDDSAGDTQYF.

The chain combines TRBV4-1 with TRBJ2-7; weak D call: TRBD2 (5 bases). This CDR3 spans 15 amino acids. V was pared by 1 base and J by 2 bases, with 12 bases between. Germline lookup yields CDR1 MGHRA and CDR2 YSYEKL. CDR3 in amino acids: CASSQAEDFAYEQYF. The DNA of the CDR3 is TGCGCCAGCAGCCAAGCCGAGGACTTCGCCTACGAGCAGTACTTC.

This clonotype turned up a few times. The J gene is TRBJ1-5, the V gene TRBV20-1; D might be TRBD1 (5 bases). Germline assignment: CDR1 DFQATT and CDR2 SNEGSKA (reference sequence). CDR3 size: 16 residues. Trimming stripped 0 bases from V and 0 bases from J, with 12 bases between. The CDR3 DNA follows: TGCAGTGCTAGAGATGGGGGAGGATTTAGCAATCAGCCCCAGCATTTT. It yields the protein CSARDGGGFSNQPQHF.

The chain joins TRBV18 to TRBJ2-3; D is perhaps TRBD1 or TRBD2 (5 bases each). V lost 2 bases and J lost 1, with 10 bases in between. The CDR3 runs to 15 residues. From germline, CDR1 is KGHSH and CDR2 LQKENI. The CDR3 bases are TGTGCCAGCTCACCAGGAGTGGGGGGCACAGATACGCAGTATTTT. Protein sequence: CASSPGVGGTDTQYF.

To note about this clonotype: One end of the junction is discordant with germline, which a read error may explain. V usage is TRBV7-2 and J usage is TRBJ2-3; the match to TRBD1 covers 8 bases. CDR3 size: 11 residues. Germline V lookup: CDR1 SGHTA, CDR2 FQGNSA. The CDR3 DNA reads TGTGCCAGCACCTTAGGGACAGGGCAGTATTTT. Translated: CASTLGTGQYF.

The rearrangement links TRBV29-1 to TRBJ2-1; no definite D call. Per the germline V gene, CDR1 is SQVTM and CDR2 is ANQGSEA. Trimming removed 4 bases from V and 4 bases from J, with 14 bases in between. This CDR3 comprises 14 residues. The CDR3 is CSVGQMQEYNEQFF. CDR3 sequence (DNA): TGCAGCGTTGGGCAAATGCAGGAGTACAATGAGCAGTTCTTC.

This clonotype was counted a few times. The CDR3 region is CASSLARVHNEQFF. The DNA for the CDR3 is TGTGCCAGCAGCTTAGCCCGGGTTCACAATGAGCAGTTCTTC. The chain links TRBV7-6 to TRBJ2-1, with D hard to call. V was trimmed by 0 bases and J by 5 bases, leaving 8 bases between them. This CDR3 is 14 amino acids long. Per the germline V gene, CDR1 is SGHVS and CDR2 is FNYEAQ.

The V gene is TRBV10-2, the J gene TRBJ2-1; 10 positions agree with TRBD2. Germline V gene sequence: CDR1 WSHSY, CDR2 SAAADI. The CDR3 covers 14 residues. Trimming cost V 8 bases and J 9 bases; bases outside gene matches: 10. The CDR3: CASRTSGPRSEQFF. The DNA of the CDR3 is TGCGCCAGCCGGACTAGCGGACCAAGAAGTGAGCAGTTCTTC.

The gene calls are TRBV4-1 and TRBJ1-1; 10 bases align to TRBD1. Germline assignment: CDR1 MGHRA and CDR2 YSYEKL. The CDR3 covers 16 residues. The J segment lost 7 bases and the V segment lost 0 bases, leaving 8 bases of the junction unmatched. CDR3 nucleotides: TGCGCCAGCAGCCAAGATGCAGGGACAGGGGTAGTTGAAGCTTTCTTT. The encoded protein is CASSQDAGTGVVEAFF.

The genes are TRBV19 and TRBJ2-1; no reliable D call. This CDR3 spans 15 amino acids. Looked up from germline, CDR1 is LNHDA and CDR2 is SQIVND (reference sequence). Trimming removed 5 bases at V and 0 bases at J, with 11 bases between. CDR3 sequence reads: CASSAQTNSYNEQFF. In DNA, the CDR3 is TGTGCCAGTAGTGCACAGACAAACTCCTACAATGAGCAGTTCTTC.

This chain's CDR3 is CASSAEAFF. CDR3 DNA sequence: TGTGCCAGCAGCGCTGAAGCTTTCTTT. The chain has TRBV11-2 and TRBJ1-1; D remains unclear. Trimming took 5 bases from V and 6 from J, leaving 1 base between them. This CDR3 comprises 9 residues. The germline CDR1 and CDR2 sequences are SGHAT and FQNNGV. The variable domain in full, completed from reference TRBV11-2 and TRBJ1-1, reads EAGVAQSPRYKIIEKRQSVAFWCNPISGHATLYWYQQILGQGPKLLIQFQNNGVVDDSQLPKDRFSAERLKGVDSTLKIQPAKLEDSAVYLCASSAEAFFGQGTRLTVV.

The CDR3 DNA is TGTGCCAGCAGCGTAGTAGCGGGAGGGGCTGGGGCCAACGTCCTGACTTTC. It codes for CASSVVAGGAGANVLTF. This chain uses TRBV9 with TRBJ2-6; TRBD2 matches at 11 bases. This CDR3 contains 17 residues. Germline-derived CDR1 and CDR2 are SGDLS and YYNGEE. V trimming: 0 bases; J trimming: 2 bases; junction bases outside the gene matches: 1.

This clonotype was observed many times. This chain joins TRBV7-9 and TRBJ2-3, with 9 bases matching TRBD2. Germline assignment: CDR1 SEHNR and CDR2 FQNEAQ (reference sequence). V lost 7 bases to trimming and J lost 3 bases; unmatched junction nucleotides: 2. The CDR3 extends over 13 amino acids. The chain's CDR3 is CASTTSGTDTQYF. The CDR3 DNA follows: TGTGCCAGCACAACTAGCGGGACAGATACGCAGTATTTT.

This clonotype showed up just a few times. The chain is built from TRBV20-1 and TRBJ2-1; 7 bases align to TRBD2. Germline CDR1 and CDR2: DFQATT and SNEGSKA (reference sequence). Trimming took 2 bases from V and 7 from J; bases not matched to a gene: 14. The CDR3 is 16 amino acids. CDR3 amino acids: CSARLLARFEGNEQFF. CDR3 DNA sequence: TGCAGTGCTAGATTACTAGCGCGGTTTGAGGGGAATGAGCAGTTCTTC.